These 25 T cell receptor beta chains originate from one sample sequenced in a study of T cell responses to AZD1222 COVID-19 vaccine. Profiling relied on immunoSEQ multiplex PCR, and the TCRdb table lists in-frame clones only, not all of them. The sample shows around 150,000 clones, around 95% of them seen only once. Sequenced here: peripheral blood, sampled on day 0 of AZD1222 vaccination. The source is an adult in good health.

The rearrangement joins TRBV6-5 to TRBJ2-7; tentatively, D is TRBD1 or TRBD2 (5 bases each). Trimming pared 6 bases from V and 3 bases from J, leaving 15 bases between. Germline V CDR1 and CDR2: MNHEY, SVGAGI. The CDR3 loop spans 14 amino acids. CDR3 region: CASSQGRRNYEQYV. CDR3 sequence (DNA): TGTGCCAGCAGCCAGGGACGGAGAAACTACGAGCAGTACGTC.

The chain has TRBV19 and TRBJ1-5, with TRBD1 matching 8 bases. J lost 7 bases, V lost 6 bases, and 11 bases had no gene match. The CDR3 runs 15 residues. CDR1 and CDR2 (germline): LNHDA, SQIVND (reference sequence). CDR3 sequence (DNA): TGTGCCAGTAGCCGTAGGACAGGGTGGGACCAGCCCCAGCATTTT. This sequence encodes CASSRRTGWDQPQHF. The full variable domain, its missing parts supplied by reference TRBV19 and TRBJ1-5, is DGGITQSPKYLFRKEGQNVTLSCEQNLNHDAMYWYRQDPGQGLRLIYYSQIVNDFQKGDIAEGYSVSREKKESFPLTVTSAQKNPTAFYLCASSRRTGWDQPQHFGDGTRLSIL.

The chain employs TRBV5-1 and TRBJ1-2; D perhaps matches TRBD1 (5 bases). V was pared by 4 bases and J by 2 bases, with 9 bases between. The CDR3 consists of 13 residues. Looked up from germline, CDR1 is SGHRS and CDR2 is YFSETQ. The CDR3 nucleotides are TGCGCCAGCAGCACCGACAGAAACTATGGCTACACCTTC. It yields the protein CASSTDRNYGYTF.

The chain couples TRBV30 to TRBJ1-2, with D tentatively TRBD1 (5 bases). V shed 4 bases and J shed 2 bases, with 20 bases lying between them. This CDR3 is 16 amino acids long. In germline, CDR1 is GTSNPN, CDR2 SVGIG (reference sequence). Here the CDR3 reads CAWIPPAVGANYGYTF. The CDR3 region has the DNA TGTGCCTGGATTCCCCCTGCGGTCGGGGCCAACTATGGCTACACCTTC.

V gene TRBV19 combines with J gene TRBJ1-5; D is undetermined. The CDR3 has 15 residues. Trimming cost V 7 bases and J 1 base, with 14 bases left between them. Per germline, CDR1 LNHDA and CDR2 SQIVND (reference sequence). CDR3 sequence (DNA): TGTGCCAGTATCGGGTGGGGTGAGAGCAATCAGCCCCAGCATTTT. It codes for CASIGWGESNQPQHF. Combining the CDR3 with reference TRBV19 and TRBJ1-5 gives the whole variable domain DGGITQSPKYLFRKEGQNVTLSCEQNLNHDAMYWYRQDPGQGLRLIYYSQIVNDFQKGDIAEGYSVSREKKESFPLTVTSAQKNPTAFYLCASIGWGESNQPQHFGDGTRLSIL.

The chain employs TRBV9 and TRBJ2-1; D gene uncertain. The V end lost 2 bases, the J end lost 1 base, and 4 bases lay between the germline ends. CDR1 SGDLS and CDR2 YYNGEE come from the germline V gene. This CDR3 contains 13 residues. DNA of the CDR3: TGTGCCAGCAGCGTCGGGTCCTACAATGAGCAGTTCTTC. Protein sequence: CASSVGSYNEQFF.

The sample holds one count of this clone. This specimen includes other DNA sequences encoding the same CDR3. The chain links TRBV5-1 to TRBJ1-1; the D gene is possibly TRBD1 (5 bases). With 0 bases removed from V and 5 bases from J, the gap between germline ends came to 5 bases. This CDR3 contains 12 residues. From germline, CDR1 is SGHRS and CDR2 YFSETQ. The CDR3 protein is CASSLEGTEAFF. CDR3 sequence (DNA): TGCGCCAGCAGCTTGGAGGGGACTGAAGCTTTCTTT.

This sequence joins TRBV9 and TRBJ1-6; weak D call: TRBD1 (5 bases). This CDR3 spans 15 amino acids. The V end was cut by 4 bases, the J end by 5 bases, with 13 bases between. CDR1 is SGDLS and CDR2 is YYNGEE in the germline V gene. The CDR3 sequence: CASSMGTANNSPLHF. The CDR3 coding sequence is TGTGCCAGCAGCATGGGGACGGCAAATAATTCACCCCTCCACTTT.

The rearrangement joins TRBV3-1 (or the pseudogene TRBV3-2) to TRBJ2-2; 9 bases agree with TRBD2. CDR1 is LGHDT, CDR2 YNNKEL, per germline (reference sequence). Trimming took 4 bases from V and 5 from J; bases not matched to a gene: 11. The CDR3 has 17 amino acids. The CDR3 is CASSRRPSGGHTGELFF. The CDR3 DNA follows: TGTGCCAGCAGCCGCCGACCCAGCGGGGGGCATACCGGGGAGCTGTTTTTT.

This chain uses TRBV3-1 (or the pseudogene TRBV3-2) with TRBJ2-1; 10 bases are a match to TRBD2. The trim removed 6 bases at V and 7 bases at J, leaving 12 bases unmatched. CDR1 is LGHDT, CDR2 YNNKEL, per germline (reference sequence). CDR3 length equals 16 residues. In DNA, the CDR3 is TGTGCCAGCAGTTGGCTAAGCGGGGGGGCCGGTAATGAGCAGTTCTTC. Amino acid sequence: CASSWLSGGAGNEQFF.

CDR3: CAWSTTRDQPQHF. CDR3 DNA sequence: TGTGCCTGGTCCACGACCCGGGATCAGCCCCAGCATTTT. The chain carries TRBV30 and TRBJ1-5; no firm D call. Trimming left V 5 bases short and J 5 bases short, with 13 bases between. Germline CDR1 reads GTSNPN; CDR2 reads SVGIG (reference sequence). This CDR3 is built from 13 residues.

The table lists this clone with a count of one. The rearrangement joins TRBV19 to TRBJ2-2, with D perhaps TRBD1 (6 bases). From germline, CDR1 is LNHDA and CDR2 SQIVND (reference sequence). The V gene lost 8 bases and the J gene lost 3 bases, with 13 bases spanning the gap. The CDR3 runs to 14 residues. The CDR3 region is CASRAGVDTGELFF. CDR3 DNA: TGTGCCAGTCGGGCAGGGGTAGACACCGGGGAGCTGTTTTTT.

The chain recombines TRBV6-5 with TRBJ2-7; 10 positions agree with TRBD1. V was pared by 11 bases and J by 4 bases, with 14 bases of the junction left unmatched. This CDR3 is built from 15 residues. Germline loops: CDR1 MNHEY, CDR2 SVGAGI. Here the CDR3 DNA reads TGTGCCGAAGGGTTGGGACAGGGGCGAGTTTACGAGCAGTACGTC. It yields the protein CAEGLGQGRVYEQYV.

This chain joins TRBV5-4 and TRBJ1-1; 7 nucleotides line up with TRBD1. V dropped 4 bases and J dropped 2; count of bases not matched to a gene: 2. Germline values: CDR1 SGHNT, CDR2 YYREEE (reference sequence). The CDR3 has 13 residues. CDR3 sequence: CASSTGVNTEAFF. Written as DNA, the CDR3 is TGTGCCAGCAGCACAGGGGTCAACACTGAAGCTTTCTTT.

The count of this clone is one. The J gene is TRBJ1-1, the V gene TRBV5-1, with a possible D match to TRBD1 (5 bases). The ends were cut back, 2 bases at V and 1 base at J, with 12 bases in the middle. This CDR3 spans 15 amino acids. Germline-derived CDR1 and CDR2 are SGHRS and YFSETQ. CDR3 residues: CASSLPGLRNTEAFF. The CDR3 nucleotides read TGCGCCAGCAGCTTACCGGGACTAAGGAACACTGAAGCTTTCTTT.

CDR3 sequence (DNA): TGTGCCAGCAGTTACTCGGGAAACTCAGATGAAAAACTGTTTTTT. It is translated as CASSYSGNSDEKLFF. V usage is TRBV6-5 and J usage is TRBJ1-4; D call uncertain. The germline CDR1 and CDR2 sequences are MNHEY and SVGAGI. CDR3 size: 15 residues. The germline V and J ends were trimmed by 0 bases and 6 bases, with 11 bases remaining between them.

The genes are TRBV7-3 and TRBJ1-3; D not certain. The V end was cut by 6 bases, the J end by 0 bases, with 6 bases between. CDR1 is SGHTA and CDR2 is FQGTGA in the germline V gene. This CDR3 spans 13 amino acids. The CDR3 loop is CASSPSSGNTIYF. The CDR3 nucleotides read TGTGCCAGCAGTCCCAGCTCTGGAAACACCATATATTTT.

The chain employs TRBV11-2 and TRBJ1-2, with D possibly matching TRBD1 (5 bases). This CDR3 is built from 15 residues. Per the germline V gene, CDR1 is SGHAT and CDR2 is FQNNGV. V lost 5 bases and J lost 4, with 17 bases in between. In DNA, the CDR3 is TGTGCCAGCAGCATTACGGACAACGCGGCCTATGGCTACACCTTC. Protein product: CASSITDNAAYGYTF.

This sequence joins TRBV4-1 and TRBJ1-1, with D unclear. CDR3 length: 14 amino acids. Germline V lookup: CDR1 MGHRA, CDR2 YSYEKL. Trimming pared 0 bases from V and 5 bases from J, leaving 10 bases between. The CDR3 here is CASSQDFIYTEAFF. In DNA form, the CDR3 reads TGCGCCAGCAGCCAAGATTTTATTTATACTGAAGCTTTCTTT.

The rearrangement uses TRBV6-4 and TRBJ2-3; no clear D. Trimming pared 6 bases from V and 6 bases from J, leaving 19 bases between. Germline CDR1 reads MRHNA; CDR2 reads SNTAGT. This CDR3 is built from 15 residues. DNA for the CDR3: TGTGCCAGCAGCCCAAATACCAATAGTCCGGATACGCAGTATTTT. It encodes CASSPNTNSPDTQYF.

The chain has TRBV6-6 and TRBJ1-5, with a tentative D call TRBD1 (5 bases). The germline gives CDR1 MNHNY, CDR2 SVGAGI (reference sequence). Trimming left V 0 bases short and J 3 bases short, with 12 bases between. There are 16 residues in the CDR3. CDR3 sequence reads: CASSYSTGLLNQPQHF. The DNA of the CDR3 is TGTGCCAGCAGTTACTCCACAGGCCTCCTCAATCAGCCCCAGCATTTT.

This clone was observed once. The chain is built from TRBV9 and TRBJ1-2; 7 positions match TRBD1. Germline assignment: CDR1 SGDLS and CDR2 YYNGEE. V was clipped by 3 bases and J by 1 base; unmatched bases: 6. The CDR3 totals 15 residues. The CDR3 loop is CASSGDSGVNYGYTF. The DNA of the CDR3 is TGTGCCAGCAGCGGGGACAGCGGGGTTAACTATGGCTACACCTTC.

The chain uses TRBV6-5 and TRBJ2-2; D unresolved. Germline CDR1 reads MNHEY; CDR2 reads SVGAGI. Trimming pared 8 bases from V and 5 bases from J, leaving 12 bases between. The CDR3 is made up of 13 amino acids. The CDR3 DNA is TGTGCCAGCGTTAGGTCGGGTACCGGGGAGCTGTTTTTT. Protein: CASVRSGTGELFF.

The rearrangement uses TRBV25-1 and TRBJ1-5; 7 bases line up with TRBD1. CDR1 and CDR2 from the germline V gene are MGHDK and SYGVNS. J was trimmed by 7 bases and V by 5 bases; bases with no gene match: 8. This CDR3 is 14 amino acids long. The CDR3 DNA reads as TGTGCCAGCAGTCGCGGAGGGGGCTTACAGCCCCAGCATTTT. This translates into CASSRGGGLQPQHF. Full variable domain (missing parts from reference TRBV25-1 and TRBJ1-5): EADIYQTPRYLVIGTGKKITLECSQTMGHDKMYWYQQDPGMELHLIHYSYGVNSTEKGDLSSESTVSRIRTEHFPLTLESARPSHTSQYLCASSRGGGLQPQHFGDGTRLSIL.

In DNA, the CDR3 is TGCGCCAGCAGCCCCCCTCGGTTGGGAACTGAAGCTTTCTTT. This encodes CASSPPRLGTEAFF. V and J are TRBV5-1 and TRBJ1-1, with D unresolved. This CDR3 has 14 amino acids. Trimming left V 4 bases short and J 5 bases short, with 15 bases between. Germline values: CDR1 SGHRS, CDR2 YFSETQ.